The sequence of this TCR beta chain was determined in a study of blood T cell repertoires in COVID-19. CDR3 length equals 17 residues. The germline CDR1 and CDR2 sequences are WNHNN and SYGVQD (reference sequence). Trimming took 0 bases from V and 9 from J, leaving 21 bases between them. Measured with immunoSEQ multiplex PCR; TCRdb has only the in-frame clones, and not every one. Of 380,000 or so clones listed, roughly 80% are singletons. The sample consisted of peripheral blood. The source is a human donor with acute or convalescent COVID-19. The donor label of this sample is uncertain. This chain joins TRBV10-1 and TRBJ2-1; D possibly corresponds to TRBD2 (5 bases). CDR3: CASSESIRVGDRSEQFF. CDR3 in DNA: TGCGCCAGCAGTGAGTCGATAAGGGTGGGAGATCGTAGTGAGCAGTTCTTC.